The 9 T cell receptor beta chains presented below share a single source sample, sequenced in a study of cytomegalovirus exposure and HLA in healthy donors. PCR used 60 Vbeta primers and 13 Jbeta primers. Method: immunoSEQ multiplex PCR; TCRdb's copy keeps in-frame clones and lacks some. Of some 180,000 clones listed, around 80% are singletons. Sample: PBMCs. These receptors originate from a woman between 55 and 75 years old in good health and CMV-seropositive.

The chain is built from TRBV28 and TRBJ1-2; D call uncertain. This CDR3 spans 13 amino acids. CDR1 and CDR2 (germline): MDHEN, SYDVKM. The germline V and J ends were trimmed by 4 bases and 5 bases, with 11 bases remaining between them. The CDR3 sequence is CASSSPRGYGYTF. The CDR3 DNA reads TGTGCCAGCAGTTCCCCCCGAGGGTATGGCTACACCTTC.

V is TRBV30 and J is TRBJ1-1, with D perhaps matching TRBD1 (5 bases). Germline V gene lookup returns CDR1 GTSNPN and CDR2 SVGIG (reference sequence). Deletions cut 7 bases from V and 1 base from J, with 10 bases between. This CDR3 is 12 amino acids long. The CDR3 is CASHRTNTEAFF. CDR3 in DNA: TGTGCCTCGCACAGGACGAACACTGAAGCTTTCTTT.

This clone has just one count. The chain links TRBV29-1 to TRBJ2-3; 8 positions match TRBD1. Germline-derived CDR1 and CDR2 are SQVTM and ANQGSEA. V lost 7 bases to trimming and J lost 1 base; unmatched junction nucleotides: 10. The CDR3 runs 15 residues. This chain's CDR3 is CSAQGAGGGTDTQYF. The CDR3 region has the DNA TGCAGCGCCCAAGGGGCAGGGGGCGGCACAGATACGCAGTATTTT.

V gene TRBV5-8 combines with J gene TRBJ1-1; 9 bases map to TRBD1. The V gene's germline CDR1 is SGHTS and CDR2 YDEGEE. Unmatched junction bases numbered 5, after V lost 2 bases and J lost 6 bases. This CDR3 spans 14 amino acids. The CDR3 coding sequence is TGTGCCAGCAGCTTCACTGACAGGGGGGCTGAAGCTTTCTTT. This encodes CASSFTDRGAEAFF.

Only one count was recorded for this clone. The V and J genes are TRBV30 and TRBJ1-5; D may be TRBD1 (5 bases). The CDR3 is 14 residues long. V lost 2 bases, J lost 3 bases, and 11 bases lay in between. The germline gives CDR1 GTSNPN, CDR2 SVGIG (reference sequence). Here the CDR3 DNA reads TGTGCCTGGAGTAAGGCGGGGACCAATCAGCCCCAGCATTTT. Its translation is CAWSKAGTNQPQHF.

J is TRBJ1-3 and V is TRBV19; D ambiguous. From germline, CDR1 is LNHDA and CDR2 SQIVND (reference sequence). Trimming took off 1 base at V and 0 bases at J, with 10 bases between the two ends. This CDR3 contains 16 residues. The CDR3 loop reads CASSIVGAFSGNTIYF. The DNA for the CDR3 is TGTGCCAGTAGTATAGTTGGAGCCTTCTCTGGAAACACCATATATTTT.

The chain uses TRBV27 and TRBJ2-7; 8 nucleotides agree with TRBD2. The germline gives CDR1 MNHEY, CDR2 SMNVEV (reference sequence). This CDR3 has 13 residues. The junction had 3 bases not matched to a gene; V was cut back by 6 bases and J by 2 bases. The CDR3 loop is CASSGRATYEQYF. The CDR3 DNA follows: TGTGCCAGCAGCGGGAGGGCGACCTACGAGCAGTACTTC.

This chain connects TRBV27 to TRBJ1-4, with TRBD1 as a possible D gene (6 bases). Trimming left V 8 bases short and J 0 bases short, with 13 bases between. From germline, CDR1 is MNHEY and CDR2 SMNVEV (reference sequence). This CDR3 contains 15 residues. This CDR3 reads CASRRQDTTNEKLFF. CDR3 sequence (DNA): TGTGCCAGCCGTAGACAGGACACAACTAATGAAAAACTGTTTTTT.

V is TRBV10-3 and J is TRBJ1-5; D is undetermined. Trimming stripped 1 base from V and 5 bases from J, with 3 bases between. Germline loops: CDR1 ENHRY, CDR2 SYGVKD. The CDR3 is 12 amino acids. The CDR3 reads CAISEFYQPQHF. The CDR3 DNA sequence: TGTGCCATCAGTGAGTTCTATCAGCCCCAGCATTTT.